The T cell receptor beta chain under discussion was sequenced for a study of CD8 T cells in ankylosing spondylitis. Regarding the study as a whole: Before this, some motif variants had been reported in reactive arthritis synovial fluid and blood. Disease-associated clonotypes exhibited CD8+ identity and were relatively infrequent in peripheral blood. The clones that were linked to disease were reported to be significantly enriched in matched synovial fluid samples from ankylosing spondylitis patients. A TCR beta motif of 7 to 9 highly homologous variants seemed to mark ankylosing spondylitis blood.

A single record per CDR3 protein comes from TCRdb applying MiXCR to the 5' RACE reads. The data hold about 390,000 distinct CDR3 sequences, with 20% to 25% observed a single time. In the case of this clonotype: The target antigen is unknown.

V was trimmed by 7 bases and J by 0 bases, leaving 10 bases between them. Germline V lookup: CDR1 SGHAT, CDR2 FQNNGV. The CDR3 has 14 residues. The TCR was taken from a male donor with ankylosing spondylitis. The chain employs TRBV11-2 and TRBJ1-3; a possible D gene is TRBD1 (5 bases). Sequencing was carried out using blood, either unsorted or a sorted T cell fraction (not recorded which). The CDR3 bases are TGTGCCAGCACGCAGGGCCGCTCTGGAAACACCATATATTTT. It encodes CASTQGRSGNTIYF.